The following is a TCR beta chain sequence with its context. Its antigen is still unknown. The sample holds no much larger clone one base away, and base qualities are not on file. From the cysteine through the phenylalanine, the CDR3 covers 14 amino acids. The read is trimmed to its CDR3 DNA, 42 bases read in frame from base 1. V and J are trimmed by 4 bases and 7 bases, and the gene matches miss 9 bases of the junction. CDR1 is given as SGHRS and CDR2 as YFSETQ, both from the germline V gene. The CDR3 regions of human TCRbeta chains were subjected to immunosequencing. From the authors' description of their analysis: Repertoire TCRs were checked for matches against a reference library of SARS-CoV-2-specific TCRs that had been generated using the MIRA antigen-specificity platform. Breadth was defined as the fraction of unique TCRs that were SARS-CoV-2-associated. Depth was defined as the fraction of total T cells that were SARS-CoV-2-associated. Using the MIRA data, each spike-specific TCR was assigned both to the spike region to which the TCR was reactive and to a CD4 or CD8 class. Log10-transformed breadth and depth values were compared by one-way ANOVA with Sidak's multiple comparisons tests. Sourced from immuneACCESS, this table was stored by TCRdb with only in-frame sequences that have V and J called. A share of the clones is absent; for the studies checked, an unresolved V gene accounts for under half, and the remainder has no known explanation. V and J calls and clone size are those listed in that table; D and trimming were worked out from the DNA. Within this sample are under 150,000 clones, with 80% to 95% of them counted one time only. The ten largest clones capture 2.5% to 3% of the sample.

This specimen comes from a study of T cell responses to AZD1222 COVID-19 vaccine (dated by TCRdb to about 2021). The study in broad terms: A total of 230 to 250 trial participants underwent TCR sequencing, of whom 207 received two doses of AZD1222 and some 25 received two doses of the MenACWY control vaccine. Trial participants were enrolled into age subgroups of 18-55, 56-69 and 70-plus years, which contained approximately 150, 30 and 60 TCR-sequenced participants, respectively. Study-wide conclusions, independent of this receptor: Reportedly, almost half of the unique spike-specific TCRs recognized epitopes lying outside the regions that are mutated in the B.1.351 and B.1.1.7 variants. CD4 TCRs associated with the vaccine covered the entire spike protein, and the dominant responses were in regions 160-218 and 743-854. The 56-69-year group was small, and its depth increase did not reach significance, likely because of low power. No day 14 peak-response samples were available, so repertoires were characterized only after the peak T cell response. Participants were mostly white British, with more females than males. The authors suggested clonal diversity may have been underestimated. Spike-specific TCR breadth and depth rose significantly after two AZD1222 doses compared with day 0 and with MenACWY recipients. Conclusions about previously exposed vaccinees are limited because only five to seven AZD1222 recipients were SARS-CoV-2 seropositive at baseline.

The time point label of this sample denotes: baseline before first vaccination. The sample's treatment or condition label, decoded: meningococcal conjugate vaccine given as trial control. The vaccinee samples were drawn from two UK trials, COV001 and COV002, one of which was a single-blind randomized controlled phase 2/3 trial testing AZD1222 (ChAdOx1 nCoV-19) in healthy adults. For TCRbeta chain sequencing, PBMC samples from trial participants were taken at day 0 and at day 28 after the second dose. This receptor chain uses TRBV5-1 and TRBJ2-7; 9 middle bases align to TRBD1. The source material was peripheral blood, sampled on day 0 of MenACWY control vaccination. The receptor was isolated from an adult in good health. CDR3 protein: CASSLGDRVWEQYF. In nucleotides, the sequence is TGCGCCAGCAGCCTCGGGGACAGGGTCTGGGAGCAGTACTTC.